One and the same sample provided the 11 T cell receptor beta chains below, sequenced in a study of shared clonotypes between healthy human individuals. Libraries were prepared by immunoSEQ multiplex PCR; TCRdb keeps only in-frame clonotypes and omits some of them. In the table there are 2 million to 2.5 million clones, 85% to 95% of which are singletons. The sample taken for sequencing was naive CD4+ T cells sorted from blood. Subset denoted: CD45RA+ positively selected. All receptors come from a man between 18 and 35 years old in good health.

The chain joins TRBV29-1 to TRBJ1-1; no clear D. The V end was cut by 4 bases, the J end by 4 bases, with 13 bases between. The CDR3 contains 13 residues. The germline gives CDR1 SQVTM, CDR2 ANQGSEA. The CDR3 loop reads CSVGRVWGTEAFF. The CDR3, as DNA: TGCAGCGTTGGTCGGGTGTGGGGCACTGAAGCTTTCTTT.

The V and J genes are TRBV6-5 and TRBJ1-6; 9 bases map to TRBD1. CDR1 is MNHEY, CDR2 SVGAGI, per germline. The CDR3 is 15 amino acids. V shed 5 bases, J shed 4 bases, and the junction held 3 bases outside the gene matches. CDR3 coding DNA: TGTGCCAGCAGTCAACAGGGGGCGTATAATTCACCCCTCCACTTT. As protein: CASSQQGAYNSPLHF.

The CDR3 DNA is TGTGCCTGGGGGGGGCCCTACGAGCAGTACTTC. This encodes CAWGGPYEQYF. The chain employs TRBV30 and TRBJ2-7; the D gene could be TRBD1 or TRBD2 (6 bases each). The CDR3 runs to 11 residues. The V end was cut by 5 bases, the J end by 2 bases, with 7 bases between. Germline CDR1 reads GTSNPN; CDR2 reads SVGIG (reference sequence).

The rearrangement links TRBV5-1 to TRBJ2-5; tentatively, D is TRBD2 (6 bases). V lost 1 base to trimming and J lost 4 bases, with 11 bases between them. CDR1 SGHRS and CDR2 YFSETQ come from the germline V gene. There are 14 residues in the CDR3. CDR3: CASSLTSGVETQYF. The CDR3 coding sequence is TGCGCCAGCAGCTTGACTTCGGGGGTAGAGACCCAGTACTTC.

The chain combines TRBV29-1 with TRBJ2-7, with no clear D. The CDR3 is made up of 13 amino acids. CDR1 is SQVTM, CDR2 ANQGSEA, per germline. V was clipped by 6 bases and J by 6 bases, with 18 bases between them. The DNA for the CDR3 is TGCAGCGTGGTCTGGACGACCCCATCCGAGCAGTACTTC. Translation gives CSVVWTTPSEQYF.

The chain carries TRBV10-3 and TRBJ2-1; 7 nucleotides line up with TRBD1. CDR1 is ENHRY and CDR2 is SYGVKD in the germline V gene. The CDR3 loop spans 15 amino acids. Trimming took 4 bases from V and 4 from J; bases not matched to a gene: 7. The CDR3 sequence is CAISAGQKSYNEQFF. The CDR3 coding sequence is TGTGCCATCAGTGCGGGACAGAAGAGTTACAATGAGCAGTTCTTC.

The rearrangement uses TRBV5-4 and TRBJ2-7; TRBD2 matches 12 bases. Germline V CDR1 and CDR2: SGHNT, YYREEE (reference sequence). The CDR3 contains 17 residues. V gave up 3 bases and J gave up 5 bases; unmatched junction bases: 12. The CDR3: CASSWPGLAGFGNEQYF. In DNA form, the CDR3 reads TGTGCCAGCAGCTGGCCGGGACTAGCGGGTTTTGGGAACGAGCAGTACTTC.

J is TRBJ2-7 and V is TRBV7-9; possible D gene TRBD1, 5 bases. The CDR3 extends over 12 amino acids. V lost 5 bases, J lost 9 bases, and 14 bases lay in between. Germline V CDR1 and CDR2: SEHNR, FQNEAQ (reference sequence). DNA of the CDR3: TGTGCCAGCAGCACTCAGGGAATCGGGCAGTACTTC. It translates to CASSTQGIGQYF.

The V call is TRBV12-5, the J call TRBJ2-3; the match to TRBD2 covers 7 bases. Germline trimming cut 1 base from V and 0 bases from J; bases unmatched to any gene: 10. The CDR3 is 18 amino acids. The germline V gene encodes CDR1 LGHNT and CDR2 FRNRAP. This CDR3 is CASGLGEGFSVSTDTQYF. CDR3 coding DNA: TGTGCTAGTGGTTTGGGGGAGGGTTTCTCGGTTAGCACAGATACGCAGTATTTT. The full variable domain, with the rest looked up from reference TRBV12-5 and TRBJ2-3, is DARVTQTPRHKVTEMGQEVTMRCQPILGHNTVFWYRQTMMQGLELLAYFRNRAPLDDSGMPKDRFSAEMPDATLATLKIQPSEPRDSAVYFCASGLGEGFSVSTDTQYFGPGTRLTVL.

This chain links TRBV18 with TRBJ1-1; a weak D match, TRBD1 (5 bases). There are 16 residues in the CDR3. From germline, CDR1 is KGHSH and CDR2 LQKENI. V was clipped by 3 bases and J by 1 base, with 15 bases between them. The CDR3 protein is CASSPMVGARNTEAFF. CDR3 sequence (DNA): TGTGCCAGCTCACCTATGGTAGGGGCGAGGAACACTGAAGCTTTCTTT.

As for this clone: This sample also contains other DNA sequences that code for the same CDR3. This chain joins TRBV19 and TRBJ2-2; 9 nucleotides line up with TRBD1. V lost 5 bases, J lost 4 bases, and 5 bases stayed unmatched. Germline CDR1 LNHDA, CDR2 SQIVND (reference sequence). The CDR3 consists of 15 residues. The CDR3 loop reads CASSPRDRVTGELFF. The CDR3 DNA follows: TGTGCCAGTAGTCCAAGGGACAGGGTCACCGGGGAGCTGTTTTTT.